Each of the 22 T cell receptor beta chains below was sequenced from the same sample in a study of a mutant IDH1 vaccine in newly diagnosed glioma. The data were produced by immunoSEQ multiplex PCR, yet TCRdb's version contains in-frame clones alone and is incomplete. The sample carries 30,000 to 35,000 clones, roughly 54% recorded once. Time point here: week 5, during vaccination. Vaccination comprised doses that each held 300 ug of mutant IDH1 20-mer peptide, plus topical imiquimod. The antigens these receptors bind are not known. Specimen: PBMCs, collected from a glioma patient whose treatment included an IDH1 peptide vaccine. The origin of the receptors is a woman under 30 with glioma.

The genes are TRBV30 and TRBJ2-5, with TRBD2 matching over 12 bases. The V segment lost 5 bases and the J segment 2 bases; nucleotides outside the gene matches: 6. Germline CDR1 and CDR2: GTSNPN and SVGIG (reference sequence). The CDR3 is 15 residues long. CDR3 loop: CAWALLAGGQETQYF. The CDR3 DNA sequence: TGTGCCTGGGCCTTACTAGCGGGGGGACAAGAGACCCAGTACTTC.

The rearrangement links TRBV7-2 to TRBJ1-1; D call uncertain. Germline loops: CDR1 SGHTA, CDR2 FQGNSA. V was cut by 5 bases and J by 8 bases, with 12 bases left in between. There are 12 residues in the CDR3. CDR3 in amino acids: CASSHPRTEAFF. In DNA, the CDR3 is TGTGCCAGCAGCCACCCAAGGACCGAAGCTTTCTTT.

The chain is built from TRBV5-1 and TRBJ2-5, with 7 bases aligning to TRBD1. Germline assignment: CDR1 SGHRS and CDR2 YFSETQ. CDR3 size: 17 residues. Unmatched junction bases numbered 15, after V lost 2 bases and J lost 5 bases. CDR3 loop: CASSLRTGASIPETQYF. CDR3 coding DNA: TGCGCCAGCAGCTTAAGAACAGGGGCCAGTATCCCGGAGACCCAGTACTTC.

The chain employs TRBV18 and TRBJ1-1; D is perhaps TRBD1 (5 bases). Trimming removed 3 bases from V and 2 bases from J, with 16 bases in between. Germline-derived CDR1 and CDR2 are KGHSH and LQKENI. The CDR3 sequence is 16 residues long. The CDR3, as DNA: TGTGCCAGCTCACCGGCGGCAGGGCCCTCCAACACTGAAGCTTTCTTT. The encoded protein is CASSPAAGPSNTEAFF.

The J gene is TRBJ1-2, the V gene TRBV29-1; possible D gene TRBD1, 5 bases. CDR1 and CDR2 (germline): SQVTM, ANQGSEA. Trimming took 6 bases from V and 5 from J, leaving 22 bases between them. The CDR3 length is 15 residues. CDR3 loop: CSVCFTGVRIYGYTF. CDR3 DNA sequence: TGCAGCGTCTGCTTTACAGGTGTACGAATTTATGGCTACACCTTC. Combining the CDR3 with reference TRBV29-1 and TRBJ1-2 gives the whole variable domain SAVISQKPSRDICQRGTSLTIQCQVDSQVTMMFWYRQQPGQSLTLIATANQGSEATYESGFVIDKFPISRPNLTFSTLTVSNMSPEDSSIYLCSVCFTGVRIYGYTFGSGTRLTVV.

This clone appeared a few times. The chain recombines TRBV29-1 with TRBJ1-1; 7 bases fit TRBD1. Germline V gene data show CDR1 as SQVTM and CDR2 as ANQGSEA. The CDR3 extends over 14 amino acids. V dropped 3 bases and J dropped 2; count of bases not matched to a gene: 6. The CDR3 reads CSVDRDSSNTEAFF. CDR3 bases: TGCAGCGTTGATAGGGACAGCAGTAACACTGAAGCTTTCTTT.

The chain is built from TRBV9 and TRBJ1-2; D gene unclear. Germline V gene data show CDR1 as SGDLS and CDR2 as YYNGEE. This CDR3 is built from 13 residues. Trimming took 0 bases from V and 3 from J, leaving 6 bases between them. As DNA, the CDR3 is TGTGCCAGCAGCGTAGAGGTAGACTATGGCTACACCTTC. It is translated as CASSVEVDYGYTF.

This chain links TRBV4-3 with TRBJ1-1; a possible D gene is TRBD1 (6 bases). CDR3 length equals 15 residues. V shed 5 bases and J shed 4 bases, with 17 bases lying between them. The V gene's germline CDR1 is LGHNA and CDR2 YSLEER. CDR3 amino acids: CASSAYRDLSTEAFF. DNA for the CDR3: TGCGCCAGCAGCGCGTACAGGGATCTAAGCACTGAAGCTTTCTTT.

The J gene is TRBJ2-5, the V gene TRBV5-4; tentatively, D is TRBD1 (5 bases). Trimming removed 2 bases at V and 3 bases at J, with 8 bases between. This CDR3 is built from 13 residues. Germline assignment: CDR1 SGHNT and CDR2 YYREEE (reference sequence). CDR3 in amino acids: CASSFLGEETQYF. Written as DNA, the CDR3 is TGTGCCAGCAGCTTTCTAGGGGAAGAGACCCAGTACTTC.

This chain links TRBV21-1 with TRBJ2-7; TRBD2, the D gene given by the table, was not confirmed from the DNA. TRBV21-1 is a recognized pseudogene. The CDR3 runs 16 residues. CDR3 sequence: CASSARLLTGGYEQYF. CDR3 coding DNA: TGTGCCAGCAGCGCACGACTGTTAACGGGGGGCTACGAGCAGTACTTC.

This sequence joins TRBV10-3 and TRBJ1-1; 7 nucleotides line up with TRBD1. V was pared by 8 bases and J by 5 bases, with 8 bases of the junction left unmatched. This CDR3 region has 13 residues. The V gene's germline CDR1 is ENHRY and CDR2 SYGVKD. CDR3 DNA sequence: TGTGCCATCGGTCGGACAGGAAATACTGAAGCTTTCTTT. This sequence encodes CAIGRTGNTEAFF.

The rearrangement links TRBV7-9 to TRBJ2-2; 10 bases map to TRBD2. The CDR3 runs 16 residues. The germline CDR1 and CDR2 sequences are SEHNR and FQNEAQ (reference sequence). J lost 3 bases, V lost 2 bases, and 3 bases had no gene match. The CDR3 nucleotides are TGTGCCAGCAGCTTAACCCTAGCGGGGGACACCGGGGAGCTGTTTTTT. As protein: CASSLTLAGDTGELFF.

The chain has TRBV19 and TRBJ2-7, with D possibly TRBD1 on 6 matching bases. The CDR3 is 13 amino acids. V was clipped by 4 bases and J by 6 bases, with 13 bases between them. CDR1 LNHDA and CDR2 SQIVND come from the germline V gene (reference sequence). This chain's CDR3 is CASSRTQGSEQYF. Here the CDR3 DNA reads TGTGCCAGTAGTAGGACACAGGGTTCCGAGCAGTACTTC.

The V call is TRBV5-1, the J call TRBJ2-3; D not resolved. The CDR3 contains 14 residues. In germline, CDR1 is SGHRS, CDR2 YFSETQ. Trimming took off 5 bases at V and 4 bases at J, with 14 bases between the two ends. Written as DNA, the CDR3 is TGCGCCAGCAGGCAGACACAAAGCCCAGATACGCAGTATTTT. The encoded protein is CASRQTQSPDTQYF.

CDR3 sequence reads: CASSSPDTQYF. DNA for the CDR3: TGTGCCAGCAGTTCCCCCGATACGCAGTATTTT. The chain couples TRBV6-5 to TRBJ2-3; no clear D. The CDR3 is 11 residues long. Germline V lookup: CDR1 MNHEY, CDR2 SVGAGI. V was clipped by 4 bases and J by 6 bases, with 5 bases between them.

The chain carries TRBV12-5 and TRBJ2-1; D not certain. Germline V gene data show CDR1 as LGHNT and CDR2 as FRNRAP. Trimming took off 1 base at V and 9 bases at J, with 7 bases between the two ends. There are 12 residues in the CDR3. Here the CDR3 DNA reads TGTGCTAGTGGTTTGGGGGGATCTGAGCAGTTCTTC. Its protein product is CASGLGGSEQFF.

This sequence joins TRBV4-1 and TRBJ2-1, with D perhaps TRBD1 (6 bases). The CDR3 is 15 amino acids. V was pared by 1 base and J by 7 bases, with 14 bases between. CDR1 is MGHRA and CDR2 is YSYEKL in the germline V gene. The CDR3 spells CASSQAGTFWNEQFF. CDR3 coding DNA: TGCGCCAGCAGCCAAGCCGGGACATTCTGGAATGAGCAGTTCTTC.

The chain has TRBV5-5 and TRBJ2-7, with 8 bases that match TRBD1. Germline CDR1 SGHKS, CDR2 YYEKEE (reference sequence). This CDR3 comprises 15 residues. J lost 0 bases, V lost 4 bases, and 6 bases had no gene match. CDR3 sequence reads: CASSVGQGISYEQYF. As DNA, the CDR3 is TGTGCCAGCAGCGTCGGACAGGGTATCTCCTACGAGCAGTACTTC.

This rearrangement joins TRBV6-4 to TRBJ1-1, with no clear D. Trimming took off 6 bases at V and 2 bases at J, with 10 bases between the two ends. Germline V CDR1 and CDR2: MRHNA, SNTAGT. The CDR3 extends over 13 amino acids. DNA for the CDR3: TGTGCCAGCAGAAACTCACACAACACTGAAGCTTTCTTT. Translation gives CASRNSHNTEAFF.

The CDR3 DNA reads as TGTGCCAGTAGTATTTTTAGTTCCAATGAGCAGTTCTTC. As protein: CASSIFSSNEQFF. This chain uses TRBV19 with TRBJ2-1; D remains unclear. V was shortened by 3 bases and J by 6 bases, with 9 bases between the two germline ends. CDR3 length: 13 residues. Germline V gene data show CDR1 as LNHDA and CDR2 as SQIVND (reference sequence).

This rearrangement joins TRBV19 to TRBJ1-1, with 8 bases identical to TRBD1. The V gene end was trimmed by 7 bases and the J gene end by 7 bases; junction bases not matched to a gene: 11. This CDR3 region has 14 residues. The germline CDR1 and CDR2 sequences are LNHDA and SQIVND (reference sequence). The CDR3 DNA reads TGTGCCAGTAAAACTCTACAGGGGGAGGGTGAAGCTTTCTTT. Translated, it gives CASKTLQGEGEAFF.

The V gene is TRBV5-4, the J gene TRBJ2-5; either TRBD1 or TRBD2 may supply D (6 bases each). Trimming cost V 1 base and J 5 bases, with 24 bases left between them. CDR1 SGHNT and CDR2 YYREEE come from the germline V gene (reference sequence). This CDR3 is built from 18 residues. The CDR3 nucleotides read TGTGCCAGCAGCTTGAGGGGGGTCAGTGGAAAGCACTGGGAGACCCAGTACTTC. This translates into CASSLRGVSGKHWETQYF.